Shown below are 29 T cell receptor beta chains from a single sample sequenced in a study of T cell repertoires in cytomegalovirus infection. MiXCR was run by TCRdb on the reads, yielding one entry per CDR3 protein. The table includes approximately 200,000 distinct CDR3 sequences, under 25% detected once. The sequencing sample was made of CD8+ T cells from PBMCs. The receptors originated from a human donor in good health (CMV status not recorded). Some clones in this sample may be carry-over from other donors' samples.

The chain joins TRBV6-8 to TRBJ2-2; D not resolved. V lost 0 bases and J 8 bases, leaving 7 bases between the germline ends. Per germline, CDR1 MNHGY and CDR2 SAAAGT. The CDR3 is 13 amino acids. CDR3 loop: CASSYSELGELFF. In nucleotides, the CDR3 is TGTGCCAGCAGTTACTCGGAGTTGGGGGAGCTGTTTTTT.

This clonotype was found many times. The chain carries TRBV19 and TRBJ2-3, with TRBD2 identical over 7 bases. J was trimmed by 2 bases and V by 5 bases; bases with no gene match: 7. The CDR3 runs 15 residues. Germline V lookup: CDR1 LNHDA, CDR2 SQIVND (reference sequence). DNA of the CDR3: TGTGCCAGTAGTCTCCGGCGGGGGACCACAGATACGCAGTATTTT. It codes for CASSLRRGTTDTQYF.

This clonotype has a handful of counts. The chain couples TRBV7-2 to TRBJ2-3; no firm D call. V lost 4 bases and J 7 bases, leaving 15 bases between the germline ends. CDR3 size: 14 residues. Looked up from germline, CDR1 is SGHTA and CDR2 is FQGNSA. CDR3 coding DNA: TGTGCCAGCAGCTCTAATGAACTCTCACATACGCAGTATTTT. It encodes CASSSNELSHTQYF.

This clonotype showed up just a few times. This rearrangement joins TRBV28 to TRBJ1-5; 7 nucleotides line up with TRBD1. The length of the CDR3 is 15 residues. Looked up from germline, CDR1 is MDHEN and CDR2 is SYDVKM. The trim removed 5 bases at V and 7 bases at J, leaving 11 bases unmatched. The CDR3 DNA reads as TGTGCCAGCAGTCCTCAGGGGGAAAGTGACCAGCCCCAGCATTTT. Translated: CASSPQGESDQPQHF. The complete variable domain, with remaining parts taken from reference TRBV28 and TRBJ1-5, reads DVKVTQSSRYLVKRTGEKVFLECVQDMDHENMFWYRQDPGLGLRLIYFSYDVKMKEKGDIPEGYSVSREKKERFSLILESASTNQTSMYLCASSPQGESDQPQHFGDGTRLSIL.

V and J are TRBV7-9 and TRBJ1-1; TRBD1 might be the D (5 bases). V lost 1 base, J lost 1 base, and 7 bases lay in between. CDR1 is SEHNR and CDR2 is FQNEAQ in the germline V gene (reference sequence). This CDR3 spans 14 amino acids. For the CDR3, the DNA is TGTGCCAGCAGCTTAGACAGGAAGAACACTGAAGCTTTCTTT. Its translation is CASSLDRKNTEAFF. Using reference TRBV7-9 and TRBJ1-1 for the parts outside the CDR3, the full variable domain is DTGVSQNPRHKITKRGQNVTFRCDPISEHNRLYWYRQTLGQGPEFLTYFQNEAQLEKSRLLSDRFSAERPKGSFSTLEIQRTEQGDSAMYLCASSLDRKNTEAFFGQGTRLTVV.

CDR3 nucleotides: TGTGCCAGCAGTTTATCCAGCGGGGGGGCCCAAGAGACCCAGTACTTC. Translated, it gives CASSLSSGGAQETQYF. The J gene is TRBJ2-5, the V gene TRBV27; TRBD2 agrees at 10 bases. Trimming cost V 0 bases and J 1 base; bases outside gene matches: 2. Germline V gene data show CDR1 as MNHEY and CDR2 as SMNVEV (reference sequence). There are 16 residues in the CDR3.

The V call is TRBV6-5, the J call TRBJ2-5, with 9 bases matching TRBD1. Per germline, CDR1 MNHEY and CDR2 SVGAGI. CDR3 length: 15 residues. J lost 5 bases, V lost 1 base, and 5 bases had no gene match. This chain's CDR3 is CASSYLQGAGETQYF. CDR3 sequence (DNA): TGTGCCAGCAGTTACTTACAGGGGGCAGGGGAGACCCAGTACTTC.

This clonotype was counted at least ten times. The J gene is TRBJ2-5, the V gene TRBV7-6; TRBD2 matches at 8 bases. This CDR3 region has 13 residues. Germline V lookup: CDR1 SGHVS, CDR2 FNYEAQ. V shed 5 bases and J 4 bases; nucleotides not matched to a gene: 3. The CDR3, as DNA: TGTGCCAGCAGCCCGGGGGGGGGAGAGACCCAGTACTTC. It specifies CASSPGGGETQYF.

This clonotype occurred a few times. The rearrangement joins TRBV7-3 to TRBJ2-1; 8 bases fit TRBD2. Germline CDR1 reads SGHTA; CDR2 reads FQGTGA. The CDR3 is 15 amino acids. The J segment lost 4 bases and the V segment lost 8 bases, leaving 10 bases of the junction unmatched. CDR3 loop: CASAFRGGFYNEQFF. CDR3 sequence (DNA): TGTGCCAGCGCCTTCCGGGGGGGGTTTTACAATGAGCAGTTCTTC.

The CDR3 DNA sequence: TGTGCCAGCAGCTTAATAGCGGGGGGCCTCAATGAGCAGTTCTTC. It yields the protein CASSLIAGGLNEQFF. The chain employs TRBV7-9 and TRBJ2-1; 10 positions agree with TRBD2. Germline V gene lookup returns CDR1 SEHNR and CDR2 FQNEAQ (reference sequence). This CDR3 has 15 amino acids. J gave up 6 bases and V 2 bases, and 4 bases lay outside the gene matches. The whole variable domain, remainder taken from reference TRBV7-9 and TRBJ2-1, is DTGVSQNPRHKITKRGQNVTFRCDPISEHNRLYWYRQTLGQGPEFLTYFQNEAQLEKSRLLSDRFSAERPKGSFSTLEIQRTEQGDSAMYLCASSLIAGGLNEQFFGPGTRLTVL.

This clonotype has a handful of counts. This chain connects TRBV19 to TRBJ2-7; 7 bases are shared with TRBD2. The V segment lost 3 bases and the J segment 6 bases; nucleotides outside the gene matches: 5. The CDR3 spans 13 residues. Germline CDR1 and CDR2: LNHDA and SQIVND (reference sequence). CDR3 sequence reads: CASSIRTGGEQYF. In nucleotides, the CDR3 is TGTGCCAGTAGTATCCGAACGGGAGGCGAGCAGTACTTC.

This clonotype occurred many times. This chain uses TRBV7-6 with TRBJ2-1; maybe TRBD1 (5 bases). CDR1 SGHVS and CDR2 FNYEAQ come from the germline V gene. There are 16 residues in the CDR3. Trimming cost V 0 bases and J 4 bases, with 13 bases left between them. The CDR3 reads CASSLAGQDGYNEQFF. The CDR3 DNA reads TGTGCCAGCAGCTTAGCGGGGCAGGACGGATACAATGAGCAGTTCTTC.

This clonotype came up many times. The genes are TRBV7-2 and TRBJ2-1, with a weak D call TRBD1 (6 bases). Germline V gene data show CDR1 as SGHTA and CDR2 as FQGNSA. V was shortened by 6 bases and J by 7 bases, with 13 bases between the two germline ends. This CDR3 has 13 residues. The CDR3 nucleotides are TGTGCCAGCAGTCAGGGGCTGTGGAATGAGCAGTTCTTC. This gives the protein CASSQGLWNEQFF.

This clonotype was picked up a small number of times. The J gene is TRBJ2-7, the V gene TRBV3-1; the match to TRBD2 covers 12 bases. This CDR3 contains 15 residues. Per the germline V gene, CDR1 is LGHDT and CDR2 is YNNKEL (reference sequence). The V and J ends lost 3 bases and 3 bases, in that order; junction bases with no gene match: 3. This CDR3 reads CASSHGLAGSYEQYF. The CDR3 DNA is TGTGCCAGCAGCCACGGACTAGCGGGGAGCTACGAGCAGTACTTC.

This clonotype was recorded many times. This chain connects TRBV2 to TRBJ2-3; D possibly matches TRBD1 or TRBD2 (5 bases each). The germline V gene encodes CDR1 SNHLY and CDR2 FYNNEI. V was shortened by 6 bases and J by 0 bases, with 16 bases between the two germline ends. The CDR3 has 16 amino acids. The DNA for the CDR3 is TGTGCCAGCAGGGAACAGGTGCGGGCAAGCACAGATACGCAGTATTTT. Residues: CASREQVRASTDTQYF.

The table lists this clonotype with a few counts. The chain is built from TRBV7-6 and TRBJ2-1; 7 bases map to TRBD2. The CDR3 has 17 amino acids. Germline V gene data show CDR1 as SGHVS and CDR2 as FNYEAQ. V lost 5 bases, J lost 0 bases, and 10 bases stayed unmatched. The CDR3 DNA reads TGTGCCAGCAGCCACGGGGCGGGGGAGAGCTCCTACAATGAGCAGTTCTTC. It codes for CASSHGAGESSYNEQFF.

This clonotype was detected many times. V usage is TRBV20-1 and J usage is TRBJ2-5; tentative D call: TRBD2 (6 bases). The CDR3 is 17 residues long. Trimming left V 5 bases short and J 3 bases short, with 25 bases between. Germline V gene data show CDR1 as DFQATT and CDR2 as SNEGSKA (reference sequence). The DNA of the CDR3 is TGCAGTGCTCGTACCGGGACTCCCGCCGCCAGGGAAGAGACCCAGTACTTC. Translation: CSARTGTPAAREETQYF.

This clonotype was detected only a few times. This chain uses TRBV7-3 with TRBJ1-1, with D unclear. The V and J ends lost 1 base and 4 bases respectively, with 7 bases between them. Germline CDR1 SGHTA, CDR2 FQGTGA. CDR3 size: 13 residues. As DNA, the CDR3 is TGTGCCAGCAGCTTAAGGGGTAGCACTGAAGCTTTCTTT. Translated, it gives CASSLRGSTEAFF.

About this clonotype itself: A much larger clone lies a single base off, so this may be a read error. This chain links TRBV7-2 with TRBJ2-1; 7 nucleotides align to TRBD1. Germline V gene lookup returns CDR1 SGHTA and CDR2 FQGNSA. The CDR3 extends over 13 amino acids. CDR3 sequence (DNA): TGTGCCAGCAGCTTGACAGGGTCCAATGAGCGGTTCTTC. It is translated as CASSLTGSNERFF.

This clonotype has a handful of counts. The genes are TRBV4-1 and TRBJ1-5; a weak D match, TRBD1 (5 bases). Germline CDR1 and CDR2: MGHRA and YSYEKL. This CDR3 region has 14 residues. V dropped 3 bases and J dropped 5 bases, with 11 bases sitting between them. Here the CDR3 reads CASSHQGDDQPQHF. The CDR3 DNA is TGCGCCAGCAGCCACCAGGGCGATGATCAGCCCCAGCATTTT.

There are a few counts of this clonotype. The chain carries TRBV2 and TRBJ2-5; 9 nucleotides agree with TRBD2. Trimming cost V 7 bases and J 1 base; bases outside gene matches: 7. The CDR3 extends over 15 amino acids. The germline CDR1 and CDR2 sequences are SNHLY and FYNNEI. In DNA form, the CDR3 reads TGTGCCAGCACCGGAAGCGGGGGGCTCCAAGAGACCCAGTACTTC. This translates into CASTGSGGLQETQYF.

This clonotype was observed many times. V gene TRBV7-8 combines with J gene TRBJ2-2; D ambiguous. The germline gives CDR1 SGHVS, CDR2 FQNEAQ. Deletions cut 5 bases from V and 4 bases from J, with 11 bases between. This CDR3 contains 14 residues. CDR3 protein: CASSPLLGTGELFF. The DNA for the CDR3 is TGTGCCAGCAGCCCCCTCCTGGGCACCGGGGAGCTGTTTTTT.

The chain recombines TRBV27 with TRBJ1-6; D uncertain. Trimming pared 3 bases from V and 6 bases from J, leaving 6 bases between. CDR3 length: 13 amino acids. CDR1 is MNHEY and CDR2 is SMNVEV in the germline V gene (reference sequence). The CDR3 DNA sequence: TGTGCCAGCAGTTTGTGGAGTAATTCACCCCTCCACTTT. Protein product: CASSLWSNSPLHF.

CDR3 sequence reads: CASSLTPVSGGSTYEQYF. DNA for the CDR3: TGTGCCAGCAGCCTCACTCCGGTGAGCGGGGGATCTACCTACGAGCAGTACTTC. J is TRBJ2-7 and V is TRBV4-2; TRBD2 matches at 8 bases. After removal of 4 bases from V and 2 bases from J, the junction contained 16 bases not matched to a gene. The germline gives CDR1 LGHNA, CDR2 YNFKEQ. This CDR3 has 18 amino acids.

This chain links TRBV12-3 or TRBV12-4 with TRBJ1-2; maybe TRBD1 (5 bases). This CDR3 spans 13 amino acids. The germline V and J ends were trimmed by 5 bases and 4 bases, with 11 bases remaining between them. The CDR3 spells CASSLPDSYGYTF. CDR3 coding DNA: TGTGCCAGCAGTCTACCTGACAGCTATGGCTACACCTTC.

This clonotype was counted ten times or more. The chain is built from TRBV7-2 and TRBJ1-1; D possibly corresponds to TRBD1 (5 bases). With 3 bases removed from V and 3 bases from J, the gap between germline ends came to 11 bases. Per germline, CDR1 SGHTA and CDR2 FQGNSA. The CDR3 loop spans 14 amino acids. The CDR3 here is CASSFMLGDTEAFF. The CDR3 DNA reads TGTGCCAGCAGCTTCATGTTGGGGGACACTGAAGCTTTCTTT.

V usage is TRBV20-1 and J usage is TRBJ1-1, with 7 bases fitting TRBD1. Trimming cost V 6 bases and J 0 bases; bases outside gene matches: 4. This CDR3 comprises 13 residues. Germline CDR1 and CDR2: DFQATT and SNEGSKA (reference sequence). CDR3 DNA sequence: TGCAGTGCCCGTGACAGGGTGAACACTGAAGCTTTCTTT. Protein: CSARDRVNTEAFF.

This clonotype was picked up many times. The chain joins TRBV7-2 to TRBJ2-3; TRBD2 matches at 11 bases. The CDR3 contains 16 residues. The germline V gene has CDR1 SGHTA and CDR2 FQGNSA. The ends lost 5 bases at V and 2 bases at J; junction bases unmatched: 6. This CDR3 is CASSTTSGDLTDTQYF. The DNA of the CDR3 is TGTGCCAGCAGCACGACTAGCGGGGACCTCACAGATACGCAGTATTTT.

For the CDR3, the DNA is TGTGCCAGCAGCCAAGGAGTATGGGAGACCCAGTACTTC. Residues: CASSQGVWETQYF. The genes are TRBV14 and TRBJ2-5; D gene ambiguous. Per germline, CDR1 SGHDN and CDR2 FVKESK. This CDR3 has 13 amino acids. Trimming removed 1 base at V and 5 bases at J, with 8 bases between.